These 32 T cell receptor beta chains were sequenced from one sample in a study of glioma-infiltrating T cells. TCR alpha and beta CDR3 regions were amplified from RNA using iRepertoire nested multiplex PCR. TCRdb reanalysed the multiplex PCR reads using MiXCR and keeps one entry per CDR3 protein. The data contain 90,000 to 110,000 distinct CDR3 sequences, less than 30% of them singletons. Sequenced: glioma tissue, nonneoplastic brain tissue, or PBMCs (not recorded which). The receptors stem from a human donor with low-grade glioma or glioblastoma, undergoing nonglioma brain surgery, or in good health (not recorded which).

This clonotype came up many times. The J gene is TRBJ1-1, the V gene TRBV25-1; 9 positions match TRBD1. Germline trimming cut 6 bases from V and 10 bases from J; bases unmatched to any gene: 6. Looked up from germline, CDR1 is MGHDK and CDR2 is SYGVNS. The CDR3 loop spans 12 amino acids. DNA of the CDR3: TGTGCCAGCAGCTGGAAGACAGGGGGAGCTTTCTTT. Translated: CASSWKTGGAFF.

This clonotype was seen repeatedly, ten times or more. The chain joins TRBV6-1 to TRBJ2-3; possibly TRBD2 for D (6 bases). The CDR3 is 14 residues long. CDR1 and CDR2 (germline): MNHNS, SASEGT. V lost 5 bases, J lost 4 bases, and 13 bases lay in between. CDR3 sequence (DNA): TGTGCCAGCAGTCCTCTAACGGGAGCAGATACGCAGTATTTT. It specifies CASSPLTGADTQYF.

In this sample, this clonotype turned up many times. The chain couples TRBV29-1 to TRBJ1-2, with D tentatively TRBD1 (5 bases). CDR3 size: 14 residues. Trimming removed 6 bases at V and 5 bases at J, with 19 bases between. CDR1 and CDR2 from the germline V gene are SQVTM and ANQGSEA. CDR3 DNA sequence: TGCAGCGTCGCTACTTCTAGGGAGGGGTATGGCTACACCTTC. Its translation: CSVATSREGYGYTF.

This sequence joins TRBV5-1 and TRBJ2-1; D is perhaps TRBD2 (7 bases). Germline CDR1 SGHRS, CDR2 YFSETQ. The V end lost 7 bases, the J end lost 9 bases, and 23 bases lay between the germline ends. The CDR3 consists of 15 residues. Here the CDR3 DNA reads TGCGCCAGCCAGCGTGGGGGCGGGAGTGAAAGTGAGCAGTTCTTC. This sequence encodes CASQRGGGSESEQFF.

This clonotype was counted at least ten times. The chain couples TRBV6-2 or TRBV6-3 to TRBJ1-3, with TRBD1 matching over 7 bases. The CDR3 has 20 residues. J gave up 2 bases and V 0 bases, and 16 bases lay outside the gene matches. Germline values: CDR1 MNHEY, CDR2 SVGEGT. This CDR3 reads CASSYSTGTEEPLPGNTIYF. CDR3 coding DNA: TGTGCCAGCAGTTACTCGACGGGGACAGAGGAGCCCCTCCCTGGAAACACCATATATTTT.

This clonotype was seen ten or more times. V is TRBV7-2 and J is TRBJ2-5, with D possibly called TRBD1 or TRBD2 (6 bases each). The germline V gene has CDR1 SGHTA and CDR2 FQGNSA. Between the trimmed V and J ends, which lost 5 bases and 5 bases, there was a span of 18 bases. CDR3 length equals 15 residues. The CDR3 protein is CASSPGPGAVETQYF. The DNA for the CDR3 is TGTGCCAGCAGCCCAGGTCCGGGGGCAGTGGAGACCCAGTACTTC. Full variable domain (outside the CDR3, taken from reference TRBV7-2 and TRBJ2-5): GAGVSQSPSNKVTEKGKDVELRCDPISGHTALYWYRQSLGQGLEFLIYFQGNSAPDKSGLPSDRFSAERTGGSVSTLTIQRTQQEDSAVYLCASSPGPGAVETQYFGPGTRLLVL.

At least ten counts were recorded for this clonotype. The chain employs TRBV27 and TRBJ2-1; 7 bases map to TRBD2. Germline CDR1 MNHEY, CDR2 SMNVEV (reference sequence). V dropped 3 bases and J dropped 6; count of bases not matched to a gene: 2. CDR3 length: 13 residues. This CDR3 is CASSFSSGNEQFF. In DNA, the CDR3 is TGTGCCAGCAGTTTTTCTAGCGGCAATGAGCAGTTCTTC.

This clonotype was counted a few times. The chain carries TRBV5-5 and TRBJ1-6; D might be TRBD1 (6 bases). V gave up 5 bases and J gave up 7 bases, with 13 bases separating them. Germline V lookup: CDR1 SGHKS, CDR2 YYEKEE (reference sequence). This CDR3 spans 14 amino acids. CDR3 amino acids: CASSLDRKNSPLHF. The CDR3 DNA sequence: TGTGCCAGCAGTCTTGACAGGAAGAATTCACCCCTCCACTTT. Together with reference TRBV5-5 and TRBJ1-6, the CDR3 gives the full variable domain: DAGVTQSPTHLIKTRGQQVTLRCSPISGHKSVSWYQQVLGQGPQFIFQYYEKEERGRGNFPDRFSARQFPNYSSELNVNALLLGDSALYLCASSLDRKNSPLHFGNGTRLTVT.

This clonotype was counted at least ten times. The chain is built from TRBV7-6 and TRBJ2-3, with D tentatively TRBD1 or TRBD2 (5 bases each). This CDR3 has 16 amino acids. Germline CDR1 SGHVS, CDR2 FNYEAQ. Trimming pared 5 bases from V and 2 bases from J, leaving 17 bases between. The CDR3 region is CASSARDGINTDTQYF. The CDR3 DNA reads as TGTGCCAGCAGCGCTAGGGACGGAATTAACACAGATACGCAGTATTTT.

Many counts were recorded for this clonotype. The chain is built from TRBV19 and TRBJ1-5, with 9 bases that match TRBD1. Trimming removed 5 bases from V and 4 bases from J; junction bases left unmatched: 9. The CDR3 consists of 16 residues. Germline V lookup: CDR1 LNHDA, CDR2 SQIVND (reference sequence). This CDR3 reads CASSPETGTGNQPQHF. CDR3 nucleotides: TGTGCCAGTAGTCCAGAGACCGGGACAGGGAATCAGCCCCAGCATTTT.

CDR3 region: CSALFGSQPQHF. CDR3 coding DNA: TGCAGTGCCTTGTTTGGAAGTCAGCCCCAGCATTTT. The chain uses TRBV20-1 and TRBJ1-5; D unclear. The germline gives CDR1 DFQATT, CDR2 SNEGSKA (reference sequence). Between the trimmed V and J ends, which lost 6 bases and 6 bases, there was a span of 12 bases. The CDR3 length is 12 residues.

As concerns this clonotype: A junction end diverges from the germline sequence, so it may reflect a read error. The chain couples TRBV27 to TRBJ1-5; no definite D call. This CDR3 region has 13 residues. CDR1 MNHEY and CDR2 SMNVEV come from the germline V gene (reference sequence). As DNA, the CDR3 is TGTGCCAGCGCCTCCAATAGCAATAAGCCCCAGCATTTT. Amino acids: CASASNSNKPQHF.

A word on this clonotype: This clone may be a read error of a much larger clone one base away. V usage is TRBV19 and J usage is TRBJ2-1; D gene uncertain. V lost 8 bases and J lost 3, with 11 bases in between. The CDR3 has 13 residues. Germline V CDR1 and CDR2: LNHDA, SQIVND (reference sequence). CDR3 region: CASGEGRYNEQFF. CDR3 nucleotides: TGTGCCAGTGGGGAAGGGCGCTACAATGAGCAGTTCTTC. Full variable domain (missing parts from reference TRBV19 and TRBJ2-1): DGGITQSPKYLFRKEGQNVTLSCEQNLNHDAMYWYRQDPGQGLRLIYYSQIVNDFQKGDIAEGYSVSREKKESFPLTVTSAQKNPTAFYLCASGEGRYNEQFFGPGTRLTVL.

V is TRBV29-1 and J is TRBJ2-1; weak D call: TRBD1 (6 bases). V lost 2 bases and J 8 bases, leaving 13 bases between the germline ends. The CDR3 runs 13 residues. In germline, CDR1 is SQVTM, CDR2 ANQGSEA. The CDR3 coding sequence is TGCAGCGTTGAAAGACAGGCAGTCGATGAGCAGTTCTTC. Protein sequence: CSVERQAVDEQFF.

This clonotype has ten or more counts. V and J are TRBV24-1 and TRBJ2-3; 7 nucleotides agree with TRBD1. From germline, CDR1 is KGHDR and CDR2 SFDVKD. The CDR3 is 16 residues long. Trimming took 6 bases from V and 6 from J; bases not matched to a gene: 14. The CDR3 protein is CATSSSRDSKSDTQYF. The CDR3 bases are TGTGCCACCAGTTCCAGCCGGGACAGTAAATCGGATACGCAGTATTTT.

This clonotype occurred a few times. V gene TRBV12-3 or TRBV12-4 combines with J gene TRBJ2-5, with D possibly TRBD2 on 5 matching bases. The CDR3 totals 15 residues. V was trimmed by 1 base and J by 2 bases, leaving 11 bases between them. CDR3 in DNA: TGTGCCAGCAGTTTAGGTTACGGGGAACAAGAGACCCAGTACTTC. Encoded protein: CASSLGYGEQETQYF.

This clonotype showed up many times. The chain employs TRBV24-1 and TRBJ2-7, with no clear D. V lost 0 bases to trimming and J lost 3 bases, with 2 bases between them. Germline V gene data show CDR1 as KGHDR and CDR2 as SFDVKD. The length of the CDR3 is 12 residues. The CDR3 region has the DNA TGTGCCACCAGTGATTTGTTCTACGAGCAGTACTTC. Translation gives CATSDLFYEQYF.

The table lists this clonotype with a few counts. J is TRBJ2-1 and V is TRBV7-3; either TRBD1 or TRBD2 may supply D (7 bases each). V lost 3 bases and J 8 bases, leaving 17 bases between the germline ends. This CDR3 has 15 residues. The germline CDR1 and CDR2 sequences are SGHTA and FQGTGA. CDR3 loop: CASSFQGGVVDEQFF. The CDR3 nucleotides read TGTGCCAGCAGCTTTCAGGGGGGGGTCGTTGATGAGCAGTTCTTC. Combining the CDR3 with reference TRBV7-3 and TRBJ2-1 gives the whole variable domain GAGVSQTPSNKVTEKGKYVELRCDPISGHTALYWYRQSLGQGPEFLIYFQGTGAADDSGLPNDRFFAVRPEGSVSTLKIQRTERGDSAVYLCASSFQGGVVDEQFFGPGTRLTVL.

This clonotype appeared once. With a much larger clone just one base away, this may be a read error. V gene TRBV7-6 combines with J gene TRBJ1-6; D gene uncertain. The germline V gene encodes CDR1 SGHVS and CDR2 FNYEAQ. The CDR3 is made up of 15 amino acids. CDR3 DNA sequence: TGTGCCAGCAGCTTAGAGTACAGCTATAATTTACCCCTCCACTTT. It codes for CASSLEYSYNLPLHF.

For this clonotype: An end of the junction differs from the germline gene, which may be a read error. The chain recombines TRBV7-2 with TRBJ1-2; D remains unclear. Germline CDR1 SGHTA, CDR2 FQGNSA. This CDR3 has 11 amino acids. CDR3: CASSPSTGYTF. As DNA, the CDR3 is TGCGCCAGCAGCCCCTCCACTGGCTACACCTTC.

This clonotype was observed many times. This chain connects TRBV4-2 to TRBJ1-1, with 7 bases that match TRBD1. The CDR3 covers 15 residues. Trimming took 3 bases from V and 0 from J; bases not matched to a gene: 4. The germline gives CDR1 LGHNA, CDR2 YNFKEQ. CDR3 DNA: TGTGCCAGCAGCCATTCGGGACAGATGAACACTGAAGCTTTCTTT. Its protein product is CASSHSGQMNTEAFF.

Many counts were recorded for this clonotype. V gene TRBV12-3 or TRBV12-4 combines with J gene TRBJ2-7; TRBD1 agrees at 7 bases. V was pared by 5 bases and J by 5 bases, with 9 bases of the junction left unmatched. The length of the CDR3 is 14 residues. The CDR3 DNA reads TGTGCCAGCAGTACAAGACAGGGCGTGAACGAGCAGTACTTC. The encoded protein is CASSTRQGVNEQYF.

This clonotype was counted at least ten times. The CDR3 reads CASSPMRGGDGPQHF. The CDR3 DNA reads TGTGCCAGCAGTCCCATGAGGGGAGGGGACGGGCCCCAGCATTTT. V gene TRBV28 combines with J gene TRBJ1-5, with a weak D call TRBD1 (5 bases). V was pared by 5 bases and J by 9 bases, with 20 bases between. This CDR3 is 15 amino acids long. Germline CDR1 is MDHEN and CDR2 is SYDVKM.

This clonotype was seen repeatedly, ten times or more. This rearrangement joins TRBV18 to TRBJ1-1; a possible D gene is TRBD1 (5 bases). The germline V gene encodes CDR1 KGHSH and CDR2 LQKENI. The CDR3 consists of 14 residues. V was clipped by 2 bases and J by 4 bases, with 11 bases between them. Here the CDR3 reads CASSPGGGTTEAFF. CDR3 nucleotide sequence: TGTGCCAGCTCACCAGGCGGGGGGACCACTGAAGCTTTCTTT.

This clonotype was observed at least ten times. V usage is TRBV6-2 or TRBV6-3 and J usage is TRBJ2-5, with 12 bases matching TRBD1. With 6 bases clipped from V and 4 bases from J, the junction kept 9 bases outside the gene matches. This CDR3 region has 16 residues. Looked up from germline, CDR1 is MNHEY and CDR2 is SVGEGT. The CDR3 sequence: CASSPGTGGFIETQYF. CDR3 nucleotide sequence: TGTGCCAGCAGCCCCGGGACAGGGGGCTTCATAGAGACCCAGTACTTC.

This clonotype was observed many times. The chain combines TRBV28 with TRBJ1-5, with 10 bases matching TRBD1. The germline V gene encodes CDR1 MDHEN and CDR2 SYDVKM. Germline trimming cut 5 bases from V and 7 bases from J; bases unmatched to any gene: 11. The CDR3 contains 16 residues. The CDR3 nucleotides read TGTGCCAGCAGTACTTATGGCCGGACAGGGGGACAGCCCCAGCATTTT. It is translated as CASSTYGRTGGQPQHF.

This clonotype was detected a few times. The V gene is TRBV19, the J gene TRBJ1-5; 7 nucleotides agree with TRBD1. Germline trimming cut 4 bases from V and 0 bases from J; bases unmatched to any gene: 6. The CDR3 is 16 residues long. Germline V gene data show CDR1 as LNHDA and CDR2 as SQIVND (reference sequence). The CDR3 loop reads CASSTGQHNSNQPQHF. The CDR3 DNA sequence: TGTGCCAGTAGTACGGGACAGCATAATAGCAATCAGCCCCAGCATTTT.

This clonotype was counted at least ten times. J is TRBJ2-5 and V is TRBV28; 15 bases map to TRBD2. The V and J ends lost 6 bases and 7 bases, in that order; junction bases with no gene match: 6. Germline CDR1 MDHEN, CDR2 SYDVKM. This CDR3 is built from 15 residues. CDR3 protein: CASRWTSGRVATQYF. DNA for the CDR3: TGTGCCAGCAGATGGACTAGCGGGAGGGTAGCGACCCAGTACTTC.

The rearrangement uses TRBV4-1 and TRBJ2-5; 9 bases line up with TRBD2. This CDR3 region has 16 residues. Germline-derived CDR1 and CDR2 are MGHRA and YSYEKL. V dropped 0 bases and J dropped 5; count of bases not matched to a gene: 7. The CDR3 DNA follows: TGCGCCAGCAGCCAAGACCCCGCGGGAGGGTTGGAGACCCAGTACTTC. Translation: CASSQDPAGGLETQYF.

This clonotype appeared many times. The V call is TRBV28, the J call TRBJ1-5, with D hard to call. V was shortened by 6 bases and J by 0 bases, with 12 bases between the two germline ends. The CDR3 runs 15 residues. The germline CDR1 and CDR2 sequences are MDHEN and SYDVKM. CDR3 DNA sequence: TGTGCCAGCAGCCCTCCTGCAAGTAGCAATCAGCCCCAGCATTTT. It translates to CASSPPASSNQPQHF.

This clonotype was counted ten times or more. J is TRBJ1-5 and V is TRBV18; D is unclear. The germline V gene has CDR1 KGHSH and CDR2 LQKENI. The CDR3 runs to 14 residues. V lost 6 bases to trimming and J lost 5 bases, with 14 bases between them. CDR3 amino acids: CASSPSGGDQPQHF. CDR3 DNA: TGTGCCAGCTCCCCTTCCGGCGGGGATCAGCCCCAGCATTTT.

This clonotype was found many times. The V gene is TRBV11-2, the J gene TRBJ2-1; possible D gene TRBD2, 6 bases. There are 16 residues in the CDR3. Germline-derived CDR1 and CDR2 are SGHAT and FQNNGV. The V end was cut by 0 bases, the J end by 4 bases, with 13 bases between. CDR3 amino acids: CASSLDLTRPYNEQFF. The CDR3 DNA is TGTGCCAGCAGCTTAGATTTGACTAGGCCATACAATGAGCAGTTCTTC. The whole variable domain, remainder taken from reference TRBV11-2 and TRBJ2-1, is EAGVAQSPRYKIIEKRQSVAFWCNPISGHATLYWYQQILGQGPKLLIQFQNNGVVDDSQLPKDRFSAERLKGVDSTLKIQPAKLEDSAVYLCASSLDLTRPYNEQFFGPGTRLTVL.